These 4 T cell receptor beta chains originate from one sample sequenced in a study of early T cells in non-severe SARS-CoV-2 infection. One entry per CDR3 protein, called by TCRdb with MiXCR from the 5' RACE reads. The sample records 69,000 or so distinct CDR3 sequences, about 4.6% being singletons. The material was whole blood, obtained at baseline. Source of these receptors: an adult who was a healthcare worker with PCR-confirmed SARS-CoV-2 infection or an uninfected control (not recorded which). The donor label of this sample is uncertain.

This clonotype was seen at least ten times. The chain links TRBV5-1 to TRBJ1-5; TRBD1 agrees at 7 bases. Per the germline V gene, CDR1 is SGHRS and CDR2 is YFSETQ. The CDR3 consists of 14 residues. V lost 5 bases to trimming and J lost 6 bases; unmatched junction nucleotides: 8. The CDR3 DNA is TGCGCCAGCAGTACAGGGGAAGGTAGTCAGCCCCAGCATTTT. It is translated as CASSTGEGSQPQHF.

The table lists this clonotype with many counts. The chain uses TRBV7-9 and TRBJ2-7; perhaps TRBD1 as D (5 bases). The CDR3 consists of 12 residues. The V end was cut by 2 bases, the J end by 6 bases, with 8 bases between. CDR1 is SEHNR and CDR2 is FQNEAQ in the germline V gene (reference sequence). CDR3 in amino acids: CASSLSQGEQYF. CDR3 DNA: TGTGCCAGCAGCTTAAGCCAGGGCGAGCAGTACTTC.

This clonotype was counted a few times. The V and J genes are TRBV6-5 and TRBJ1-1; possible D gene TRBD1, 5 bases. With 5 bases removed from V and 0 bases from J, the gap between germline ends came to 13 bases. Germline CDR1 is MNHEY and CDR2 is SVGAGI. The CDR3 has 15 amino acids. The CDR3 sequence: CASSRDGGLNTEAFF. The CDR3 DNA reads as TGTGCCAGCAGTCGGGACGGAGGGCTGAACACTGAAGCTTTCTTT.

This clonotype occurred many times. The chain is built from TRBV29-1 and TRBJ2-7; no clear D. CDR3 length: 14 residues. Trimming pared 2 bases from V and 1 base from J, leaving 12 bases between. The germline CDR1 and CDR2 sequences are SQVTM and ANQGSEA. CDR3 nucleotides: TGCAGCGTTGAATCCAGCTCAGAGTCCTACGAGCAGTACTTC. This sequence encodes CSVESSSESYEQYF.